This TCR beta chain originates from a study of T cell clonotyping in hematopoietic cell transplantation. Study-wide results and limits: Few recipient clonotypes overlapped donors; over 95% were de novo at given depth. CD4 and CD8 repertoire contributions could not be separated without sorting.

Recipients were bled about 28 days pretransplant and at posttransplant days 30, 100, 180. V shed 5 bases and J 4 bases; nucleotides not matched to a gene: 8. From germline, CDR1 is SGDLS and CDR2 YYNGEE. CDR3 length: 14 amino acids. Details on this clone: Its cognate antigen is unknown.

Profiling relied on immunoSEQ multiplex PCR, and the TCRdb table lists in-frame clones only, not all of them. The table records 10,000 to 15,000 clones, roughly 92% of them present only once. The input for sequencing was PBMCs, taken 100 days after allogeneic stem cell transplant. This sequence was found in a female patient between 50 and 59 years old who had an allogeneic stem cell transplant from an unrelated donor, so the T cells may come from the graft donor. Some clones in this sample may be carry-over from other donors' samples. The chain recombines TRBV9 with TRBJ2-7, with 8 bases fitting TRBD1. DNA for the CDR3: TGTGCCAGCAGTCCCGCAGGGGGCTGGTACGAGCAGTACTTC. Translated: CASSPAGGWYEQYF.